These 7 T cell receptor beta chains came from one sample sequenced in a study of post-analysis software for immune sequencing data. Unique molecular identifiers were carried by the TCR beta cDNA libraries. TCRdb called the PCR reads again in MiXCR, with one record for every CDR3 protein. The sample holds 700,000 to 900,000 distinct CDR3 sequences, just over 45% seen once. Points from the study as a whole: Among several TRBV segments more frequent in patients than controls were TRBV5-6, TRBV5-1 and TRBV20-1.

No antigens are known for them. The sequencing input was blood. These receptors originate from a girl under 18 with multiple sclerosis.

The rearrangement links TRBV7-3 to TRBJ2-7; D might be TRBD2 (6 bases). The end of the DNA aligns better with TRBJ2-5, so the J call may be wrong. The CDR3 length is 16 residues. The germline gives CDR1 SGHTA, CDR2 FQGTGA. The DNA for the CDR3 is TGTGCCAGCAGCTCCCCGGGAAGGCCGGAGGGTGAGACCCAGTACTTC. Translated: CASSSPGRPEGETQYF.

The CDR3 loop reads CASSFTGTGRDWPQHF. CDR3 bases: TGCGCCAGCAGCTTTACCGGGACAGGGAGGGATTGGCCCCAGCATTTT. The V call is TRBV5-1, the J call TRBJ1-5; 9 bases agree with TRBD1. The CDR3 runs 16 residues. Per the germline V gene, CDR1 is SGHRS and CDR2 is YFSETQ. V trimming: 2 bases; J trimming: 9 bases; junction bases outside the gene matches: 12.

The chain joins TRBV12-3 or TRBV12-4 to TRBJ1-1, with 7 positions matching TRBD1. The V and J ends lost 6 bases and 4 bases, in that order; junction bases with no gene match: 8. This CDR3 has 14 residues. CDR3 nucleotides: TGTGCCAGCAGCACAGGGACAGCTGGCACTGAAGCTTTCTTT. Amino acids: CASSTGTAGTEAFF.

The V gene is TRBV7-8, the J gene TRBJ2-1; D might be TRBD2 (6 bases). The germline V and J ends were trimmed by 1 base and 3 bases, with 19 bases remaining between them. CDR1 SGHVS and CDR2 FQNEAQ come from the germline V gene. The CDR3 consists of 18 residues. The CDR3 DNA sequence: TGTGCCAGCAGCTTAGAGCCTAGCGACCTTGTCGGCTACAATGAGCAGTTCTTC. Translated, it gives CASSLEPSDLVGYNEQFF.

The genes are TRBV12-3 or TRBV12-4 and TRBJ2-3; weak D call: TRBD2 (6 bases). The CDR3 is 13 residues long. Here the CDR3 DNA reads TGTGCGGTCAAGCGGGCCGCCACAGATACGCAGTATTTT. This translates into CAVKRAATDTQYF.

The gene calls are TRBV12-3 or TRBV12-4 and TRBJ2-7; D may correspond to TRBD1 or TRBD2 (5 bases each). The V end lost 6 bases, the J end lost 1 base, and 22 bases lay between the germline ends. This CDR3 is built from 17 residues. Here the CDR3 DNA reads TGTGCCAGCAGCCATAGGGGTCGGGGTCTCGGTTCCTACGAGCAGTACTTC. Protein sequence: CASSHRGRGLGSYEQYF.

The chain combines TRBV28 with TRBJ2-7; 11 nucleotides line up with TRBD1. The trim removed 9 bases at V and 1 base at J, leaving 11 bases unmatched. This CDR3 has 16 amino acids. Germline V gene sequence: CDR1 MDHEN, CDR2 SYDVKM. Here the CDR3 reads CASSPYGDRGSYEQYF. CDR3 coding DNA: TGTGCCAGTAGTCCGTACGGGGACAGGGGGTCCTACGAGCAGTACTTC.